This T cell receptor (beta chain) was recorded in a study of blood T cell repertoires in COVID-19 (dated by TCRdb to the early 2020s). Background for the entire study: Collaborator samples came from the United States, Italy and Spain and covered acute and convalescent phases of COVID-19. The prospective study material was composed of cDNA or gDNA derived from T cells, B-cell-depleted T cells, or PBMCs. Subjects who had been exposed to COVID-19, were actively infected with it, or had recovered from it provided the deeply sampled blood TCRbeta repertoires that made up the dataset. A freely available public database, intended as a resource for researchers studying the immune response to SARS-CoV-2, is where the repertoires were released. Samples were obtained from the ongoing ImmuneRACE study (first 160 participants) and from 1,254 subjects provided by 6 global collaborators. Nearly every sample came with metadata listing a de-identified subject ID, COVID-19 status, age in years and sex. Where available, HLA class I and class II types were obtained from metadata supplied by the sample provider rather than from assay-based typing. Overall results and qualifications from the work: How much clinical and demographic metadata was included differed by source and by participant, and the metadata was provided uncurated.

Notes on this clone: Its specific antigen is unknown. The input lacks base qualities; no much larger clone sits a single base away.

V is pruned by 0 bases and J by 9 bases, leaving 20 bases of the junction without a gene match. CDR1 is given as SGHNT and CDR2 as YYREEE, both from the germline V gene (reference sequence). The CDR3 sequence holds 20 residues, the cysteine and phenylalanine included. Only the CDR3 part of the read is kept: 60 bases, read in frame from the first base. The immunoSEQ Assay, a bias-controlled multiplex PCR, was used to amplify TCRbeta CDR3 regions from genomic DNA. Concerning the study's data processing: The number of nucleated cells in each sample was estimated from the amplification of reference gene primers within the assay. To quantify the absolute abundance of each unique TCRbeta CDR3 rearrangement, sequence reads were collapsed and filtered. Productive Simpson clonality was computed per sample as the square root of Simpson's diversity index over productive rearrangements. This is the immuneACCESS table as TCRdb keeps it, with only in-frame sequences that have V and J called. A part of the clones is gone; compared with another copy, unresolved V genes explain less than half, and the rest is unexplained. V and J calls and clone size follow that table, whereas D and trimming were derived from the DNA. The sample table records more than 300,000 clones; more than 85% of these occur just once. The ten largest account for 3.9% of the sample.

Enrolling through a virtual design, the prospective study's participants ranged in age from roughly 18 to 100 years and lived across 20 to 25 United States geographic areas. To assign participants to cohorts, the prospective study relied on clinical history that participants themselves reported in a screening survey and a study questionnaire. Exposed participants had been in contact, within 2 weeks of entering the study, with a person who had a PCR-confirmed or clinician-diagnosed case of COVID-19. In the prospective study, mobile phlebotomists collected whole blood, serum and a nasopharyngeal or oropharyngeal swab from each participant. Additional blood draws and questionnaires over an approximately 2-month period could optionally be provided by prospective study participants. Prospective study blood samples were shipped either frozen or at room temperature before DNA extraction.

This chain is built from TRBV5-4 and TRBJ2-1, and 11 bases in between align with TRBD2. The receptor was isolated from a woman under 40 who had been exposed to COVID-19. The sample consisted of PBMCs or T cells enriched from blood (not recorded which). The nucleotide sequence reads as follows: TGTGCCAGCAGCTTGGATGGCTCTAGCGGTCGACTAGCGGGGAACACTGAGCAGTTCTTC. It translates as CASSLDGSSGRLAGNTEQFF.